This T cell receptor beta chain comes out of a study of cytomegalovirus exposure and HLA in healthy donors. With 60 Vbeta and 13 Jbeta primers, the PCR was carried out. Generated by immunoSEQ multiplex PCR, the TCRdb table keeps only in-frame clones and is missing some. The specimen's table records around 120,000 clones. Broader study findings: A later analysis linked a missense DCLRE1C variant to TCR beta V- and J-gene trimming. A list of 150 to 200 TCR beta chains associated with cytomegalovirus was given. Later on, an analysis tied about 17,000 TCR beta sequences to HLA alleles at 0.05 false discovery rate. Among TCR sequences, most were rare, though some public TCRs appeared in many donors.

Per the germline V gene, CDR1 is KGHSH and CDR2 is LQKENI. The CDR3 covers 11 residues. Trimming pared 6 bases from V and 7 bases from J, leaving 9 bases between. A word on this clone: Its antigen is unknown.

This clonotype was sampled from a man aged 50 to 59 in good health and CMV-seronegative. The sequenced sample consisted of PBMCs. The chain joins TRBV18 to TRBJ1-1; D unresolved. Here the CDR3 DNA reads TGTGCCAGCTCCTCCCTTCTTGAAGCTTTCTTT. Its protein product is CASSSLLEAFF.